This T cell receptor beta chain was sequenced during a study of beta chain features in type 1 diabetes (dated by TCRdb to 2016 to 2019). About the investigation overall: Mean age, gender distribution, total cell number and subset yield were not different between patients and healthy donors. A total of approximately 100,000,000 sorted cells were examined across all samples, and the number of cells per subset was strongly correlated with RNA yield. In the study, recently diagnosed type 1 diabetes patients and matched healthy donors were compared on the TCRB repertoires of their sorted circulating CD4+ T cell subsets. Regulatory and stem cell-like memory subsets were isolated from only 8 patients and roughly eight healthy donors, whereas naive and central memory subsets came from all 28 donors. Broader findings and caveats from the paper: Shorter templates might have been favored by PCR, but patient and control samples were amplified and corrected together, so both groups would have been affected equally by any skew. Naive, central memory and regulatory TCRB repertoires appeared to be more similar among patients than among healthy donors. Because cDNA rather than genomic DNA was sequenced, highly expressing activated cells could have been over-represented, although no difference in activation and CD3 levels was found between groups. In all four CD4+ subsets, TCRB CDR3 length was moderately but significantly shorter in type 1 diabetes patients. Because small numbers of individuals were included in the HLA sub-analyses, any influence of HLA type on TCRB rearrangement was left unresolved. At VDJ recombination sites, patients with type 1 diabetes made fewer insertions and deleted more nucleotides, a pattern implying thymic rearrangement abnormalities.

The germline V gene specifies LGHNA as CDR1 and YSLEER as CDR2. Relative to germline, V is missing 4 bases and J is missing 5 bases, with 4 bases of the junction outside any gene match. The CDR3 goes from the cysteine to the phenylalanine over 13 residues. Solely the CDR3 DNA is kept, with 39 bases framed from the first base. Each donor gave one peripheral blood draw, averaging approximately 110 mL, which was collected into heparinised tubes. A BD FACSAria II was used to sort naive, central memory, regulatory and stem cell-like memory CD4+ T cells with a panel that included CD45RO, CCR7, CD25, CD127, CD95 and CD27. All sorted populations exceeded 95% purity. PBMCs were isolated right away by Lymphoprep density gradient centrifugation and were stained directly, without culture. So that batch effects would be minimized, each experiment stained and sorted samples in pairs, pairing one healthy donor with one patient.

The entire isolated RNA was reverse transcribed using the High Capacity cDNA Reverse Transcription Kit, and thus expressed TCRB transcripts were sequenced. Naive, central memory and regulatory T cell samples underwent deep immunoSEQ sequencing, averaging around 3.7 million total reads per sample. Sorted cells were lysed in RLT buffer, and RNA was extracted using DNase-treated RNeasy Micro or Mini kits according to cell number. Each cell subset was processed separately to prevent cross-contamination, with patient and healthy donor samples processed together. TCRB sequences were amplified from cDNA with the immunoSEQ multiplex PCR, producing 87-bp fragments spanning the CDR3 region. Sequencing of the amplicons was performed on the Illumina HiSeq platform. Per the original workflow: Synthetic template baselines were used to correct PCR bias computationally, reads within Hamming distance 2 were collapsed, and singletons that could not be merged were discarded. Reads were aligned to IMGT to assign V, D and J genes, CDR3 length, and insertions or deletions at six rearrangement sites. Within each subset, clonotype counts were normalized to sorted cell number, and only after that were true diversity and Gini coefficients computed with the tcR R package. Repertoire sharing was quantified using the overlap coefficient calculated on TCRB nucleotide sequences. Out-of-frame TCRB sequences from naive cells were analyzed as a proxy for the pre-selection repertoire. As stored in TCRdb, this immuneACCESS dataset retains in-frame rearrangements with V and J assigned. A fraction of the clones does not appear; measured against another copy, unresolved V genes explain less than half of the discrepancy, and the remainder lacks a known reason. V, J and clone size derive from that table, while D and trimming were established from the DNA sequence. The sample has 300,000 to 350,000 clones on record, about 13% of them singletons. The ten largest clonotypes hold 0.013% to 0.015% of the sample.

This clone was counted a few times. Which antigen it targets is not known. Per-base qualities were not stored, and no clone one base away is much larger. The V and J segments used are TRBV4-3 and TRBJ2-5; 7 junctional bases match TRBD1. Sequencing was performed on naive CD4+ T cells from blood. Interpreted using the paper, the cell subset or site label stands for: true naive CD4+ T cells. The receptor was isolated from a woman aged 18-29 years with type 1 diabetes. The CDR3 reads CASSRDRDETQYF. The nucleotides read TGCGCCAGCAGCCGAGACAGGGATGAGACCCAGTACTTC.